This T cell receptor (beta chain) was identified during a study of T cell responses to AZD1222 COVID-19 vaccine. Study findings and constraints: The study reported that nearly half of spike-specific TCRs target unmutated variant regions.

Sequenced by immunoSEQ multiplex PCR; TCRdb stores in-frame clones only, minus some. The sample holds roughly 190,000 clones, roughly 93% seen once. This clone was seen once. No antigen is known for it. The sequences come from peripheral blood, collected on day 0 of AZD1222 vaccination. The sequence was collected from an adult in good health.

CDR3 sequence (DNA): TGCGCCAGCAGCTTGGGTCTAGCGGGGGTCCCACCCACCTACGAGCAGTACTTC. Its translation: CASSLGLAGVPPTYEQYF. The chain uses TRBV5-1 and TRBJ2-7, with TRBD2 identical over 10 bases. V gave up 0 bases and J gave up 2 bases; unmatched junction bases: 11. This CDR3 spans 18 amino acids. CDR1 and CDR2 from the germline V gene are SGHRS and YFSETQ. The variable domain in full, completed from reference TRBV5-1 and TRBJ2-7, reads KAGVTQTPRYLIKTRGQQVTLSCSPISGHRSVSWYQQTPGQGLQFLFEYFSETQRNKGNFPGRFSGRQFSNSRSEMNVSTLELGDSALYLCASSLGLAGVPPTYEQYFGPGTRLTVT.